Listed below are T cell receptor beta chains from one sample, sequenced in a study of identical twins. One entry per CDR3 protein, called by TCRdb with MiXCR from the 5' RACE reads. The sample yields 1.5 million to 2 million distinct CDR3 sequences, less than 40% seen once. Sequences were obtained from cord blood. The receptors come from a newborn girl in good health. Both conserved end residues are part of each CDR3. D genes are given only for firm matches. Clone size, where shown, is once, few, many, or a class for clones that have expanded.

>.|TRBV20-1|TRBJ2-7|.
TGCAGTGCTAAAGGGACCTGGTACAATGAGCAGTACTTC
CSAKGTWYNEQYF
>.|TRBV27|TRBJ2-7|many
TGTGCCAGCAGTTTAAGGGCTTTGAGCTCCTACGAGCAGTACTTC
CASSLRALSSYEQYF
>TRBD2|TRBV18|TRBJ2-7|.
TGTGCCAGCTCACGGGGACTAGAAGCCTACGAGCAGTACTTC
CASSRGLEAYEQYF
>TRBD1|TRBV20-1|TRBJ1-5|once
TGCAGTGCCAGGGGGCTCGGGAGCCAGCCCCAGCATTTT
CSARGLGSQPQHF
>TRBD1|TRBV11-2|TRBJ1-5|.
TGTGCCAGCAGCTTAAGGGCAGGGGGAAGCAATCAGCCCCAGCATTTT
CASSLRAGGSNQPQHF
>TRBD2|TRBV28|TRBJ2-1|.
TGTGCCAGCAGTCTTTGGGGGACTAGCGGGATCCGCCCAGGCTCCTACAATGAGCAGTTCTTC
CASSLWGTSGIRPGSYNEQFF
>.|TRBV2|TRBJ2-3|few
TGTGCCAGCCTCATCGTAGCGGCCACTCTAACAGATACGCAGTATTTT
CASLIVAATLTDTQYF
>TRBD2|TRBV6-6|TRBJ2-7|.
TGTGCCAGCAGTTACGGCCCCCTAGCGGGGTCCTACGAGCAGTACTTC
CASSYGPLAGSYEQYF
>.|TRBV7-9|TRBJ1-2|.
TGTGCCAGCAGCCCTCAGTTGCTTGACTATGGCTACACCTTC
CASSPQLLDYGYTF
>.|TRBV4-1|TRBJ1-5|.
TGCGCCAGCAGCCAAGGATTAATGGGACCCATTAGCGGTCAGCCCCAGCATTTT
CASSQGLMGPISGQPQHF
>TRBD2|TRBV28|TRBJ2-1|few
TGTGCCAGCAGTATCCCCTTACGCCGGACTAGCGGGGGGACAACTACCTACAATGAGCAGTTCTTC
CASSIPLRRTSGGTTTYNEQFF
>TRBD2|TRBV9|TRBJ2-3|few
TGTGCCAGCAGTTTGCGACTCCGGACTAGCGGGAGGGCAGATACGCAGTATTTT
CASSLRLRTSGRADTQYF
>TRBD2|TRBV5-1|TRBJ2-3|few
TGCGCCAGCAGCTTTCCATTAGCGGGAAGCACAGATACGCAGTATTTT
CASSFPLAGSTDTQYF
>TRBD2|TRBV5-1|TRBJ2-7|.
TGCGCCAGCAGCCTAACCGAGCTAGCGGGAGAGCAGTACTTC
CASSLTELAGEQYF
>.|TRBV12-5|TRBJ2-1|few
TGTGCTAGTGGTTTGGTAGGGGCAGGCTACAATGAGCAGTTCTTC
CASGLVGAGYNEQFF
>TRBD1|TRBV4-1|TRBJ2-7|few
TGCGCCAGCAGCCAAGTTCTGGGACAGAGAAGCTCCTACGAGCAGTACTTC
CASSQVLGQRSSYEQYF
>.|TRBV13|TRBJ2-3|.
TGTGCCAGCAGCCTATACCTCTCGGGTCTCACAGATACGCAGTATTTT
CASSLYLSGLTDTQYF
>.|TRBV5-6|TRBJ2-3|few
TGTGCCAGCAGCTTCGCTAGCGTGGGCACAGATACGCAGTATTTT
CASSFASVGTDTQYF
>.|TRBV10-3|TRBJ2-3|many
TGTGCCATCAAAGGCGAGGGCGCAGATACGCAGTATTTT
CAIKGEGADTQYF
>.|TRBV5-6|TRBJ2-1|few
TGTGCCAGCAGCTTGGAATGGGGTGACAATGAGCAGTTCTTC
CASSLEWGDNEQFF
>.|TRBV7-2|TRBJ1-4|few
TGTGCCAGCAGCTTAGGGGAGGCAACTAATGAAAAACTGTTTTTT
CASSLGEATNEKLFF
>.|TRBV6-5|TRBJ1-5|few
TGTGCCAGCAGTTACTCAGGGGTTGGCAATCAGCCCCAGCATTTT
CASSYSGVGNQPQHF
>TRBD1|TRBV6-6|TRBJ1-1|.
TGTGCCAGCAGTCCTCGGGGACAGGGCATCGGAGCTTTCTTT
CASSPRGQGIGAFF
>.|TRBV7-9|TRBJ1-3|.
TGTGCCAGCAGCGCCGGGGGCAGGGCAGGCTCTGGAAACACCATATATTTT
CASSAGGRAGSGNTIYF
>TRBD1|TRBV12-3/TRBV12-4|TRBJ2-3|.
TGTGCCAGCAGTCCCCAGGGGGCCACAAGCACAGATACGCAGTATTTT
CASSPQGATSTDTQYF
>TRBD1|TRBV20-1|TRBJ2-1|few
TGCAGTGCTAGAGACCCTCGGGACAGGGGGGCTACTGAGCAGTTCTTC
CSARDPRDRGATEQFF
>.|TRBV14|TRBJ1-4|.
TGTGCCAGCAGCCTGCTCGTTAGGGGACCTAATGAAAAACTGTTTTTT
CASSLLVRGPNEKLFF
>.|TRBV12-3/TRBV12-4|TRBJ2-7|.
TGTGCCAGCAGTTTTGGGACGTCGCCCCGGAAGACCTACGAGCAGTACTTC
CASSFGTSPRKTYEQYF
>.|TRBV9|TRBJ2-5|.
TGTGCCAGCAGAGGGGGGGATCAGGAGCAGTACTTC
CASRGGDQEQYF
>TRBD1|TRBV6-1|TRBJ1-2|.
TGTGCCAGCAGTGAAGGGACAGGGCGTCGAGGCTACACCTTC
CASSEGTGRRGYTF
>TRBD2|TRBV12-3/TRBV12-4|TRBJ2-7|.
TGTGCCAGCAGTTTAAAAACGGGGGGGACCTACGAGCAGTACTTC
CASSLKTGGTYEQYF
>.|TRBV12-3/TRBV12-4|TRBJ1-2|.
TGTGCCAGCAGTCTCTCCAAGAAAGGGTATGGCTACACCTTC
CASSLSKKGYGYTF